Shown below are 13 T cell receptor beta chains from a single sample sequenced in a study of T cell changes during pregnancy in multiple sclerosis. The repertoire was sequenced with immunoSEQ multiplex PCR; TCRdb's copy has only in-frame clones and lacks some. The sample holds some 100,000 clones, over 85% seen once. This specimen consisted of peripheral blood, obtained in the second trimester of pregnancy. These receptors were taken from a female donor with multiple sclerosis, enrolled in a pregnancy study.

The chain is built from TRBV5-1 and TRBJ2-6; no clear D. Germline CDR1 reads SGHRS; CDR2 reads YFSETQ. V was shortened by 0 bases and J by 0 bases, with 7 bases between the two germline ends. The CDR3 extends over 16 amino acids. This CDR3 is CASSLGHSSGANVLTF. DNA of the CDR3: TGCGCCAGCAGCTTGGGACATTCCTCTGGGGCCAACGTCCTGACTTTC.

The chain is built from TRBV19 and TRBJ2-1; 8 bases fit TRBD2. The germline V gene has CDR1 LNHDA and CDR2 SQIVND (reference sequence). Trimming cost V 8 bases and J 0 bases; bases outside gene matches: 6. The CDR3 loop spans 15 amino acids. CDR3 loop: CASSRGGSSYNEQFF. The CDR3 DNA follows: TGTGCCAGTTCACGCGGGGGGAGCTCCTACAATGAGCAGTTCTTC.

The chain combines TRBV29-1 with TRBJ2-3; D gene unclear. V was cut by 2 bases and J by 2 bases, with 11 bases left in between. This CDR3 comprises 14 residues. Germline CDR1 SQVTM, CDR2 ANQGSEA. The CDR3 sequence: CSVETAGVTDTQYF. Here the CDR3 DNA reads TGCAGCGTTGAAACTGCAGGCGTCACAGATACGCAGTATTTT.

This chain links TRBV5-1 with TRBJ2-5; tentatively, D is TRBD1 (6 bases). Germline CDR1 reads SGHRS; CDR2 reads YFSETQ. CDR3 length: 18 amino acids. V was cut by 4 bases and J by 1 base, with 23 bases left in between. The CDR3 region has the DNA TGCGCCAGCAGCGATAGCATAGGACAGTACTCTTTCCAAGAGACCCAGTACTTC. Its protein is CASSDSIGQYSFQETQYF.

The chain couples TRBV7-9 to TRBJ1-5; 9 nucleotides align to TRBD1. Trimming cost V 5 bases and J 5 bases; bases outside gene matches: 10. CDR3 size: 16 residues. CDR1 SEHNR and CDR2 FQNEAQ come from the germline V gene (reference sequence). CDR3 protein: CASSPLGQGEDQPQHF. CDR3 DNA: TGTGCCAGCAGCCCCTTGGGACAGGGAGAGGATCAGCCCCAGCATTTT.

V gene TRBV6-1 combines with J gene TRBJ1-2; no clear D. Deletions cut 0 bases from V and 7 bases from J, with 18 bases between. The CDR3 is 16 amino acids. Germline CDR1 and CDR2: MNHNS and SASEGT. DNA for the CDR3: TGTGCCAGCAGTGAAGCGCTTAGCGGCCAGTTCCGTGGCTACACCTTC. This encodes CASSEALSGQFRGYTF.

This clone is a singleton in its sample. The rearrangement uses TRBV27 and TRBJ1-5; 7 positions match TRBD1. Trimming took 6 bases from V and 2 from J; bases not matched to a gene: 1. The length of the CDR3 is 13 residues. CDR1 is MNHEY, CDR2 SMNVEV, per germline (reference sequence). This chain's CDR3 is CASSDRGNQPQHF. DNA of the CDR3: TGTGCCAGCAGCGACAGGGGCAATCAGCCCCAGCATTTT.

The chain carries TRBV11-2 and TRBJ2-1; no clear D. The CDR3 has 13 amino acids. V was pared by 1 base and J by 5 bases, with 6 bases between. Germline CDR1 reads SGHAT; CDR2 reads FQNNGV. The CDR3 loop is CASSLGHHNEQFF. CDR3 in DNA: TGTGCCAGCAGCTTAGGACACCACAATGAGCAGTTCTTC.

The V and J genes are TRBV7-9 and TRBJ2-3, with 8 bases matching TRBD2. This CDR3 spans 14 amino acids. CDR1 and CDR2 (germline): SEHNR, FQNEAQ (reference sequence). Unmatched junction bases numbered 8, after V lost 7 bases and J lost 5 bases. The CDR3 DNA reads TGTGCCAGCATCCGGGGGGGGGTTAGAGATACGCAGTATTTT. Amino acids: CASIRGGVRDTQYF.

In this sample, this clone turned up a few times. J is TRBJ1-4 and V is TRBV6-1; D is unresolved. Germline values: CDR1 MNHNS, CDR2 SASEGT. The ends were cut back, 6 bases at V and 2 bases at J, with 10 bases in the middle. This CDR3 contains 14 residues. The CDR3 loop reads CASRPSGTNEKLFF. The CDR3 coding sequence is TGTGCCAGCAGGCCCAGTGGCACTAATGAAAAACTGTTTTTT.

This clone was seen a single time. The gene calls are TRBV6-1 and TRBJ2-6; 7 bases are a match to TRBD1. After removal of 4 bases from V and 4 bases from J, the junction contained 4 bases not matched to a gene. The CDR3 extends over 15 amino acids. The germline V gene has CDR1 MNHNS and CDR2 SASEGT. In nucleotides, the CDR3 is TGTGCCAGCAGTGTGACAGGGATAGGGGCCAACGTCCTGACTTTC. Translation gives CASSVTGIGANVLTF.

This sequence joins TRBV30 and TRBJ2-5; 11 bases are shared with TRBD1. The V gene's germline CDR1 is GTSNPN and CDR2 SVGIG (reference sequence). After removal of 4 bases from V and 5 bases from J, the junction contained 3 bases not matched to a gene. The CDR3 is 13 residues long. The CDR3 is CAWKGTGGETQYF. The CDR3 DNA follows: TGTGCCTGGAAAGGGACAGGGGGGGAGACCCAGTACTTC.

This clone was observed once. This rearrangement joins TRBV9 to TRBJ1-2, with 8 bases aligning to TRBD1. CDR1 SGDLS and CDR2 YYNGEE come from the germline V gene. The CDR3 consists of 15 residues. Germline trimming cut 4 bases from V and 8 bases from J; bases unmatched to any gene: 13. CDR3 DNA: TGTGCCAGCAGCCCATCCACGGACAGGGCCTGGGGCTACACCTTC. Its protein is CASSPSTDRAWGYTF.